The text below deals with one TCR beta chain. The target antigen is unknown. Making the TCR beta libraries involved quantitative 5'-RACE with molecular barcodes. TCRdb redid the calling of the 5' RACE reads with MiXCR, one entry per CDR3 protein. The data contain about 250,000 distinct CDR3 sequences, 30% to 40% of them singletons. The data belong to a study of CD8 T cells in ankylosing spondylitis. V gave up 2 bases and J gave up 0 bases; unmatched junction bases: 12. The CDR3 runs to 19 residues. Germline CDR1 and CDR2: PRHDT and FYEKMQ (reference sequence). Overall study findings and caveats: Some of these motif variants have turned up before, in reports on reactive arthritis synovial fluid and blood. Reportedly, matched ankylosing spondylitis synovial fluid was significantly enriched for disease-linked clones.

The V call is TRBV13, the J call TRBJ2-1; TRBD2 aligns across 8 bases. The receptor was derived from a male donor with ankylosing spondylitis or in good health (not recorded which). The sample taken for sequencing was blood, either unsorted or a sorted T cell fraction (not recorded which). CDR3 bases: TGTGCCAGCAGCTTAAGTGTGGGCGGGGGGATCAGCTCCTACAATGAGCAGTTCTTC. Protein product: CASSLSVGGGISSYNEQFF.